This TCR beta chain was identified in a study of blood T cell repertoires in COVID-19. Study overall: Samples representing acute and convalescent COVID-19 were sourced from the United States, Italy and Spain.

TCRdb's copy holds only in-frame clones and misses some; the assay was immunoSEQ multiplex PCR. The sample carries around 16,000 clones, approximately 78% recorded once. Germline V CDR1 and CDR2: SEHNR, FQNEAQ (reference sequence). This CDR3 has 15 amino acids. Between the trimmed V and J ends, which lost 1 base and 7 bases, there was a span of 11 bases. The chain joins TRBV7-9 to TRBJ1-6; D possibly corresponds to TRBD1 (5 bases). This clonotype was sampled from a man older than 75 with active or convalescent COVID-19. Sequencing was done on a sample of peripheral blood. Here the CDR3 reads CASSLVSGDNSPLHF. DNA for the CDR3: TGTGCCAGCAGCTTAGTTTCGGGGGACAATTCACCCCTCCACTTT.